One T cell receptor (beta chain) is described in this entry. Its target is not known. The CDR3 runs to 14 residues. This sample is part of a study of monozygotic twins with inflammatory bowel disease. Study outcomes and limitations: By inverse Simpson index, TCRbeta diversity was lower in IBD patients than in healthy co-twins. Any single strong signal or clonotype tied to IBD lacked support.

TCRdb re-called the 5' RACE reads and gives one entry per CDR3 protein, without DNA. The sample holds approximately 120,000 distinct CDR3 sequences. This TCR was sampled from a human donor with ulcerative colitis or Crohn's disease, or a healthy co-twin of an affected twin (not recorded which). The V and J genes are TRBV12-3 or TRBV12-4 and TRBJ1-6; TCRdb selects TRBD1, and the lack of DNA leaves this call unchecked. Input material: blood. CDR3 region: CASSLDRAGSPLHF.